One and the same sample provided the 13 T cell receptor beta chains below, sequenced in a study of radiotherapy plus CTLA-4 blockade in lung cancer. Clones were sequenced by immunoSEQ multiplex PCR, and TCRdb holds only the in-frame ones, with some missing. The repertoire holds about 68,000 clones, with roughly 85% as singletons. The source material was peripheral blood, sampled from a patient treated with radiotherapy plus ipilimumab. The receptor set was obtained from a human donor with non-small cell lung cancer who had a complete response to radiotherapy plus ipilimumab.

The gene calls are TRBV10-3 and TRBJ1-2, with TRBD1 matching 7 bases. Trimming took 4 bases from V and 4 from J; bases not matched to a gene: 3. The CDR3 has 13 residues. From germline, CDR1 is ENHRY and CDR2 SYGVKD. CDR3 amino acids: CAISARQGYGYTF. In DNA, the CDR3 is TGTGCCATCAGTGCCCGACAGGGCTATGGCTACACCTTC.

The CDR3 here is CASRGSAETQYF. As DNA, the CDR3 is TGTGCCAGCAGGGGCAGCGCAGAGACCCAGTACTTC. This sequence joins TRBV6-1 and TRBJ2-5; D is uncertain. This CDR3 comprises 12 residues. V lost 6 bases and J 4 bases, leaving 9 bases between the germline ends. The germline V gene has CDR1 MNHNS and CDR2 SASEGT.

This chain connects TRBV30 to TRBJ2-5, with D perhaps TRBD1 (6 bases). The CDR3 extends over 14 amino acids. Germline V gives CDR1 GTSNPN, CDR2 SVGIG (reference sequence). V lost 0 bases, J lost 1 base, and 9 bases lay in between. CDR3 region: CAWSVPTGQETQYF. CDR3 DNA: TGTGCCTGGAGTGTTCCGACAGGCCAAGAGACCCAGTACTTC.

As regards this clone: Other DNA sequences in the same sample also yield this CDR3. V and J are TRBV7-9 and TRBJ1-1, with D perhaps TRBD1 (5 bases). In germline, CDR1 is SEHNR, CDR2 FQNEAQ (reference sequence). V was cut by 5 bases and J by 3 bases, with 13 bases left in between. CDR3 length: 14 residues. The CDR3 sequence is CASSAGEGYTEAFF. Here the CDR3 DNA reads TGTGCCAGCAGCGCCGGGGAGGGGTACACTGAAGCTTTCTTT. The complete variable domain, with remaining parts taken from reference TRBV7-9 and TRBJ1-1, reads DTGVSQNPRHKITKRGQNVTFRCDPISEHNRLYWYRQTLGQGPEFLTYFQNEAQLEKSRLLSDRFSAERPKGSFSTLEIQRTEQGDSAMYLCASSAGEGYTEAFFGQGTRLTVV.

The chain couples TRBV7-2 to TRBJ1-6, with D maybe TRBD1 (5 bases). CDR3 length: 16 residues. From germline, CDR1 is SGHTA and CDR2 FQGNSA. V shed 5 bases and J shed 4 bases, with 15 bases lying between them. Here the CDR3 reads CASSPRQSPYNSPLHF. The CDR3 DNA reads as TGTGCCAGCAGCCCCCGACAGAGCCCTTATAATTCACCCCTCCACTTT.

The V and J genes are TRBV2 and TRBJ2-3; D might be TRBD1 or TRBD2, each matching 5 bases. This CDR3 contains 16 residues. Deletions cut 6 bases from V and 1 base from J, with 17 bases between. Germline lookup yields CDR1 SNHLY and CDR2 FYNNEI. CDR3: CASRTAGWGGTDTQYF. CDR3 DNA: TGTGCCAGCAGGACGGCAGGGTGGGGAGGCACAGATACGCAGTATTTT.

This clone was seen a single time. This sequence joins TRBV19 and TRBJ2-6, with 7 bases fitting TRBD2. This CDR3 is built from 16 residues. V trimming: 3 bases; J trimming: 1 base; junction bases outside the gene matches: 3. Germline-derived CDR1 and CDR2 are LNHDA and SQIVND (reference sequence). CDR3 in amino acids: CASSMNGGSGANVLTF. The CDR3 DNA reads TGTGCCAGTAGTATGAACGGGGGGTCTGGGGCCAACGTCCTGACTTTC.

The V gene is TRBV5-4, the J gene TRBJ2-1, with 7 bases aligning to TRBD2. Germline values: CDR1 SGHNT, CDR2 YYREEE (reference sequence). The CDR3 has 14 residues. Trimming at V came to 0 bases and at J to 8 bases, leaving 5 bases not matched to a gene. The CDR3 region has the DNA TGTGCCAGCAGCTTGGAGGGAGGGACGGATGAGCAGTTCTTC. It encodes CASSLEGGTDEQFF.

The CDR3 DNA follows: TGTGCCAGCAGCCCATACAGGGAGAAAAACATTCAGTACTTC. Translation gives CASSPYREKNIQYF. This chain uses TRBV7-2 with TRBJ2-4, with D possibly being TRBD1 (6 bases). Trimming took off 5 bases at V and 4 bases at J, with 12 bases between the two ends. CDR3 length: 14 amino acids. Germline V lookup: CDR1 SGHTA, CDR2 FQGNSA.

The chain is built from TRBV10-3 and TRBJ1-2; D possibly corresponds to TRBD1 (5 bases). The CDR3 has 18 residues. V was cut by 0 bases and J by 6 bases, with 23 bases left in between. Germline CDR1 and CDR2: ENHRY and SYGVKD. The DNA of the CDR3 is TGTGCCATCAGTGAGTCCTACGGGACGGTGCCCGCTTCCCATGGCTACACCTTC. As protein: CAISESYGTVPASHGYTF.

The gene calls are TRBV7-2 and TRBJ2-7; D not certain. V lost 5 bases, J lost 1 base, and 12 bases lay in between. CDR1 is SGHTA and CDR2 is FQGNSA in the germline V gene. The length of the CDR3 is 14 residues. CDR3: CASSLDPWSYEQYF. In DNA form, the CDR3 reads TGTGCCAGCAGCCTAGACCCCTGGTCCTACGAGCAGTACTTC.

This clone was counted a few times. This rearrangement joins TRBV29-1 to TRBJ1-2, with no clear D. The CDR3 is 12 amino acids. Trimming stripped 6 bases from V and 5 bases from J, with 13 bases between. CDR1 is SQVTM and CDR2 is ANQGSEA in the germline V gene. Written as DNA, the CDR3 is TGCAGCGTCGAACTGGGAGGGTATGGCTACACCTTC. It translates to CSVELGGYGYTF. The whole variable domain, filled in from reference TRBV29-1 and TRBJ1-2, reads SAVISQKPSRDICQRGTSLTIQCQVDSQVTMMFWYRQQPGQSLTLIATANQGSEATYESGFVIDKFPISRPNLTFSTLTVSNMSPEDSSIYLCSVELGGYGYTFGSGTRLTVV.

V usage is TRBV15 and J usage is TRBJ1-2; 8 bases line up with TRBD1. CDR3 length: 15 amino acids. CDR1 is LNHNV and CDR2 is YYDKDF in the germline V gene (reference sequence). After removal of 5 bases from V and 2 bases from J, the junction contained 7 bases not matched to a gene. The CDR3 region has the DNA TGTGCCACCAGCGGACCGGCAGGGGGCAACTATGGCTACACCTTC. Encoded protein: CATSGPAGGNYGYTF.